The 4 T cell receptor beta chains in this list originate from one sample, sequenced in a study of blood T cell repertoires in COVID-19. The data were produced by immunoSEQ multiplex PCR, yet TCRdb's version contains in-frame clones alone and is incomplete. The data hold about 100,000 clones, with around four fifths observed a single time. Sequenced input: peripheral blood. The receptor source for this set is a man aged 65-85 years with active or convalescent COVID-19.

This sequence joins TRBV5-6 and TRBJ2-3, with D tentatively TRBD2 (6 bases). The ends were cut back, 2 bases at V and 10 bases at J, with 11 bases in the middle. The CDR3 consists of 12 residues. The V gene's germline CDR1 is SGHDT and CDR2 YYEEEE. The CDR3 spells CASSFTSRAQYF. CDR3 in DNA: TGTGCCAGCAGCTTCACTAGCAGGGCGCAGTATTTT.

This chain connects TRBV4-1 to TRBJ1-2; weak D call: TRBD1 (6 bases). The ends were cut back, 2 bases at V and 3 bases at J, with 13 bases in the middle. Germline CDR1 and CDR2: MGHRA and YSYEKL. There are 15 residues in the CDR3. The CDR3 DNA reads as TGCGCCAGCAGCCAACTCTACAGGGCGTACTATGGCTACACCTTC. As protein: CASSQLYRAYYGYTF.

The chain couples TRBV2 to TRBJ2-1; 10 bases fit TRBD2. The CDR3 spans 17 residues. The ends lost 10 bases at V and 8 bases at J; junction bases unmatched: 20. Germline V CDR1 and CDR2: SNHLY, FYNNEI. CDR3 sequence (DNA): TGTGCCACCACCACTCTTCCACCGGGACTAGCGTTTGATGAGCAGTTCTTC. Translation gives CATTTLPPGLAFDEQFF.

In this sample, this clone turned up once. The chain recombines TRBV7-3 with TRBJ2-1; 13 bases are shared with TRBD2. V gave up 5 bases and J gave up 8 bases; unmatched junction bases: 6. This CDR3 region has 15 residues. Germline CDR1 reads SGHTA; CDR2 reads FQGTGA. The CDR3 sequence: CASSRGTSGTDEQFF. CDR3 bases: TGTGCCAGCAGCCGGGGGACTAGCGGGACGGATGAGCAGTTCTTC.